This TCR beta chain was captured by sequencing in a study of immune evolution from preneoplasia to lung adenocarcinoma (TCRdb year 2021). About the study as a whole: The study profiled immune contexture across lung adenocarcinoma precursors and invasive adenocarcinoma using immune gene expression, TCR sequencing and multiplex immunofluorescence. According to the study, about 100 samples were used for TCR sequencing. The overall cohort comprised 45 to 65 patients with pulmonary nodules who underwent surgical resection. The sample size was set by how many specimens were available, not by a prior power calculation. POLYSOLVER was used to infer Class I HLA alleles from exome data, while LOHHLA was used to detect allele-specific HLA loss. The immune data were combined with whole exome sequencing and methylation data from the same cohort of nodules. Resected precursor lesions (AAH, AIS, MIA) and invasive adenocarcinomas were each compared against paired morphologically normal lung tissue. A total of about 56 patients contributed TCR sequencing data.

Resection was performed on patients in Japan or China between 2014 and 2017. The histologic diagnosis of each case was independently confirmed on H&E slides by two lung cancer pathologists. The AllPrep DNA/RNA FFPE Kit was used to isolate DNA from FFPE tissue. Results and caveats for the whole study, not just this receptor: All patients were from Japan and China, so applicability to Western populations was uncertain. Findings were based on association rather than direct causation; larger cohorts with long-term follow-up and longitudinal biopsies were deemed needed. Normal lung had the highest top T cell clone frequencies, which appeared to decline progressively from AAH through AIS, MIA and invasive adenocarcinoma. The highest clonality was observed in normal lung, whereas higher T cell density and diversity but lower clonality appeared to be present in later-stage lesions.

Concerning this clone: This clone's antigen is unknown. One base away there is no much larger clone; base qualities are not given.

Using the immunoSEQ hsTCRbeta Kit, TCR beta CDR3 regions were sequenced from DNA. Under the source paper's analysis protocol: The ImmunoSEQ Analyzer was used to analyse the TCR sequencing data. T cell clonality was calculated on productive rearrangements as 1 minus Pielou's evenness. T cell diversity was measured with the inverse Simpson index on productive templates. T cell density was defined as TCR beta template counts normalized to usable DNA, with usable DNA estimated by amplification and sequencing of housekeeping genes. Two-sided Kruskal-Wallis tests were used to compare TCR metrics across histologic stages. TCRdb retrieved this table from immuneACCESS and kept in-frame rearrangements only. Not all clones are present; in checked studies, unresolved V genes account for under half, and no reason is known for the remainder. V and J calls and clone size are copied from that table; D and trimming were computed from the DNA. The sample profile shows thousands of clones; roughly 77% of them were found once. The ten largest clones add up to roughly 20% of the sample.

In the germline V gene, CDR1 corresponds to SGHRS and CDR2 to YFSETQ. Measured from the cysteine to the phenylalanine, the CDR3 is 13 residues long. The CDR3 DNA has 39 bases and is translated from base 1. The junction shows trimming of 4 bases on V and 1 base on J, plus 9 bases between the germline ends. Sequenced input: FFPE adjacent normal lung tissue. This clonotype originated in a person in their sixties or seventies with lung adenocarcinoma. The chain was built from TRBV5-1 and TRBJ2-7; the D gene is unclear. The CDR3 in this case is CASSGVGSYEQYF. The sequence in DNA is TGCGCCAGCAGCGGGGTTGGTTCCTACGAGCAGTACTTC. Extended through the reference TRBV5-1 and TRBJ2-7 proteins, this CDR3 yields the full variable domain: KAGVTQTPRYLIKTRGQQVTLSCSPISGHRSVSWYQQTPGQGLQFLFEYFSETQRNKGNFPGRFSGRQFSNSRSEMNVSTLELGDSALYLCASSGVGSYEQYFGPGTRLTVT.